This TCR beta chain was obtained from a study of cytomegalovirus exposure and HLA in healthy donors. Primers for the PCR totalled 60 Vbeta and 13 Jbeta. Repertoires were generated with immunoSEQ multiplex PCR, while TCRdb's copy carries only in-frame clones and drops some. This repertoire includes 70,000 or so clones. Donors sampled were nominally healthy, though unrecorded immune exposures were likely. The CDR3 is 15 residues long. Germline V gives CDR1 MNHNY, CDR2 SVGAGI (reference sequence). With 8 bases removed from V and 8 bases from J, the gap between germline ends came to 19 bases. The origin of this receptor is a man aged 40-49 years in good health and CMV-seronegative. Sequenced: PBMCs. The chain carries TRBV6-6 and TRBJ1-6; a possible D gene is TRBD1 (5 bases). CDR3 sequence: CASSTDEGGDSPLHF. CDR3 in DNA: TGTGCCAGCTCGACGGACGAGGGAGGGGATTCACCCCTCCACTTT.